One T cell receptor (beta chain) is described in this entry. This sample was taken from a study of T cell responses to AZD1222 COVID-19 vaccine. Some clones are missing from TCRdb's copy, which holds only in-frame ones; the method was immunoSEQ multiplex PCR. The sample holds around 100,000 clones, approximately 92% seen once. Sample: peripheral blood, taken on day 0 of AZD1222 vaccination. This TCR was recovered from an adult in good health.

The CDR3: CASSLENTGELFF. DNA for the CDR3: TGTGCCAGCAGCTTAGAAAACACCGGGGAGCTGTTTTTT. The V and J genes are TRBV7-9 and TRBJ2-2, with unresolved D. Germline-derived CDR1 and CDR2 are SEHNR and FQNEAQ (reference sequence). V shed 1 base and J shed 2 bases, with 2 bases lying between them. The CDR3 totals 13 residues.